This T cell receptor beta chain was identified during a study of regulatory T cells in long-lasting Graves disease. Time point reported: persistent/refractory GD, antithyroid drugs over 5 years with positive TRAb. Making the TCR library involved RNA that had been extracted from PBMCs. The authors diagnosed Graves' disease using American Thyroid Association guidelines. Those enrolled as patients came out of an endocrinology department in Xi'an, China. Trimming cost V 4 bases and J 6 bases, with 12 bases left between them. The CDR3 loop spans 14 amino acids. Germline V gene sequence: CDR1 KGHDR, CDR2 SFDVKD. iRepertoire HTBI primers and Arm-PCR of CDR3 regions built TCR beta libraries. TCRdb recomputed calls from the multiplex PCR reads with MiXCR, one row per CDR3 protein. The repertoire holds 450,000 or so distinct CDR3 sequences, 20% to 25% seen once, with under 15% in the top ten.

The J gene is TRBJ2-1, the V gene TRBV24-1; tentatively, D is TRBD2 (6 bases). The sequencing used peripheral blood mononuclear cells (PBMCs), collected when the disease was refractory, from a patient treated with antithyroid drugs. The sequence was obtained from a female donor with Graves disease. The CDR3 sequence is CATSDETRRNEQFF. CDR3 bases: TGTGCCACCAGTGACGAGACTAGACGCAATGAGCAGTTCTTC.